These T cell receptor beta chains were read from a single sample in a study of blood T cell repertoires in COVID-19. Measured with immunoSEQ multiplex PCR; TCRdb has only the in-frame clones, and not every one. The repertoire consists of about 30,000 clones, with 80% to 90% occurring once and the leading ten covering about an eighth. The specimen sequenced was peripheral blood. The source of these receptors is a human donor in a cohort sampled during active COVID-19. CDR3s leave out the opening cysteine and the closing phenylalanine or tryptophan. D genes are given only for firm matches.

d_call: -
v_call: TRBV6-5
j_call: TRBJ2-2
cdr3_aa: ASSRDTRYTGELF

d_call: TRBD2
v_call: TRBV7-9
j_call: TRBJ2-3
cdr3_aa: ASTPGTSGDTQY

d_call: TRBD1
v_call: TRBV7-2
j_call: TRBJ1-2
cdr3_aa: ASSLQQGYSGYT

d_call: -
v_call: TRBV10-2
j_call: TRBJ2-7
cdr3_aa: ASSEASDYEQY

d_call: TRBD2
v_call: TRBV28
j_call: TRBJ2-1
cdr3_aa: ASRPGSSGDYNEQF

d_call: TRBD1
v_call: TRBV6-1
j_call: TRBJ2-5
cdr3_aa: ASSDRDRGRPYETQY

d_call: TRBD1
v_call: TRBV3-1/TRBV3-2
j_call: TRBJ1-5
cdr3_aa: ASSQGGGRNQPQH

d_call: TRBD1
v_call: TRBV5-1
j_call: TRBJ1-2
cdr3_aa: ASSAGQAGGYT

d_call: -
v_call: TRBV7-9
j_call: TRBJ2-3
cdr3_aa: ASSLGRDTLETDTQY

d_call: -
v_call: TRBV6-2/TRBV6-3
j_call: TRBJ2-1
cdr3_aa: ASSYSPGESRDEQF

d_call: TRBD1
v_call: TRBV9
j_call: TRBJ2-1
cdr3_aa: ASSQDQQGDEQF

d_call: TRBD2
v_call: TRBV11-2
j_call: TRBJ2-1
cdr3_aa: ASSLGASGSSSYNEQF

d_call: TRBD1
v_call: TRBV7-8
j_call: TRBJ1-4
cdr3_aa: ASSPIRQGAANEKLF

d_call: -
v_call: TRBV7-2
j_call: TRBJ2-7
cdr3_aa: ASRKGAGAGEQY

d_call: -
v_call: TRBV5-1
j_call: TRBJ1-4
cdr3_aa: ASSLVAGNEKLF

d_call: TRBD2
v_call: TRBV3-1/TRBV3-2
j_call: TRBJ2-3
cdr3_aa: ASSQLTSGGSDTQY

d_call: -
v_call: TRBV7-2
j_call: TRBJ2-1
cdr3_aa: ASSLERRAYNEQF

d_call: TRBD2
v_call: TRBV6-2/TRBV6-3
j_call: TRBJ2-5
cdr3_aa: ASSSGLAGGLGQETQY

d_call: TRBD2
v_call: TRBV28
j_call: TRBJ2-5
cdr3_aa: ASNTERGVETQY

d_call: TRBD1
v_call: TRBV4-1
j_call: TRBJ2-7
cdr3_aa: ASSQEGTGTYEQY

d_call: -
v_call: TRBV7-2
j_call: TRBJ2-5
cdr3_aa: ASSRVGGETQY

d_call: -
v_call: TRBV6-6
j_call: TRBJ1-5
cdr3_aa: ASNRIQVHGQPQH

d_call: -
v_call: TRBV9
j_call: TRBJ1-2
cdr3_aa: ASSVEGVGGYGYT

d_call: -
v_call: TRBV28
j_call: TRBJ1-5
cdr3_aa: ASRFGTSYSNQPQH

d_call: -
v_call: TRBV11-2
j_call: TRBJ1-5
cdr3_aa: ASSLAGSNQPQH

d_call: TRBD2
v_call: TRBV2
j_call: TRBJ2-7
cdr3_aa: ASSRRGDGDYEQY

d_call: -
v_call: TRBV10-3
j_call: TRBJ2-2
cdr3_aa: AISEYSIGELF

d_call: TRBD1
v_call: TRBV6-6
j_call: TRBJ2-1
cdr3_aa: ASSHKTGGAKYNEQF

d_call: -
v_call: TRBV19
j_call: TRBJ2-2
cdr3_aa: ASTYWQGTGELF

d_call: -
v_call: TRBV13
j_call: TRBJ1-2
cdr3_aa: ASSPTVLLYGYT

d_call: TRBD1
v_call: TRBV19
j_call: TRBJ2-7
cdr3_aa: ASSILPGQGLYEQY

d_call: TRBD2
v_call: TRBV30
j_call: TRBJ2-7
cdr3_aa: AWSPVGAGGTYEQY

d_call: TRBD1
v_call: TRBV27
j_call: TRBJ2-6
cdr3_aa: ASKRQGFLGANVLT

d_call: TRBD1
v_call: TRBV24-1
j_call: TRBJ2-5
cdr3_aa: ATSDYRGETQY

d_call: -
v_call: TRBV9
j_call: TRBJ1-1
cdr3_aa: ASSAAGTMNTEAF

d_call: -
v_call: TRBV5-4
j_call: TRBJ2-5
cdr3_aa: ASRMGLGETQY

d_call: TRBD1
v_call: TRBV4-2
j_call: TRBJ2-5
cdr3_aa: ASSQDMQGAETQY

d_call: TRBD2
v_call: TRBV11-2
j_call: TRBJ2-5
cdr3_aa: ASSLSSGYQETQY

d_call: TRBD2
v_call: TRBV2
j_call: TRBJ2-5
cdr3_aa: ASSGGTTGQETQY

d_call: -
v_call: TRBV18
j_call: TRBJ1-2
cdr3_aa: ASSPGRGLDYGYT

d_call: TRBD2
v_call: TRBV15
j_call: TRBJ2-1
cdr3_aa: ATSERLAGVGEQF

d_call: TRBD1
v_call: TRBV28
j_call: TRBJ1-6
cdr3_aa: ASSPGDRDSPLH

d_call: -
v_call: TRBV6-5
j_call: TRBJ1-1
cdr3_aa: ASRIDYTEAF

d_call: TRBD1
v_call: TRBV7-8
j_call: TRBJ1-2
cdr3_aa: ASNGQGAPEGYT

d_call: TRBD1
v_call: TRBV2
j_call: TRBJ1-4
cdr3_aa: ASRAQGTLSEKLF

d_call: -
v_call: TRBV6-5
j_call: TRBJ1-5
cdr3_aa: ASRSGSPTQPQH

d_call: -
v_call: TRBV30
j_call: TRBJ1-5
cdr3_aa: AWSNRGNQPQH

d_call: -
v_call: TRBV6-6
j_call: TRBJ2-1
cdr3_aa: ASSSPGSSLNEQF

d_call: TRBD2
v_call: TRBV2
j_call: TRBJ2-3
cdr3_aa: ASSEAWAGGSTDTQY

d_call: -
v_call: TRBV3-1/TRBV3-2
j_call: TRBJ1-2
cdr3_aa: ASHRSGTANYGYT

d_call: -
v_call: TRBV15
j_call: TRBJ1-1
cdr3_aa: ATSRVGGGGPNTEAF

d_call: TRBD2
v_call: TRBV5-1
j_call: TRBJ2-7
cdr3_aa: ASSYLAGATGEQY

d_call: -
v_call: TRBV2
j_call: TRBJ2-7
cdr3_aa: ASSRTGMGSYEQY

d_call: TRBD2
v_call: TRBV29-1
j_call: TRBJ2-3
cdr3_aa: SVAGTSAQGDTQY

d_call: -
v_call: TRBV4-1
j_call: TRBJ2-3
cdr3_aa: ASSDTSTDTQY

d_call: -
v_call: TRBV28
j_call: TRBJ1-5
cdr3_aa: ASQTGPQPQH

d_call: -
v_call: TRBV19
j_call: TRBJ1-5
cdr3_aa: ASSITGPRGNQPQH

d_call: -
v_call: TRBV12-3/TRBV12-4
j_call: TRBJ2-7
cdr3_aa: ASSWVRGSEQY

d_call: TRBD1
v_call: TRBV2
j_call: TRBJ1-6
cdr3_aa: ASSELGTASSPLH